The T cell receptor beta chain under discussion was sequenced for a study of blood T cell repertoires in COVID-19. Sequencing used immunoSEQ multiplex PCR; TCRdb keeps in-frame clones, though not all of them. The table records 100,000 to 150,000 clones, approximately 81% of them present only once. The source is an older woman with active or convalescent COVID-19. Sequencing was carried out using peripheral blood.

The CDR3 loop is CASSQGLRWETQYF. CDR3 nucleotide sequence: TGTGCCAGCAGCCAAGGACTCCGGTGGGAGACCCAGTACTTC. The J gene is TRBJ2-5, the V gene TRBV4-2; the D is unclear. The CDR3 consists of 14 residues. CDR1 and CDR2 (germline): LGHNA, YNFKEQ. The V end was cut by 1 base, the J end by 5 bases, with 11 bases between.